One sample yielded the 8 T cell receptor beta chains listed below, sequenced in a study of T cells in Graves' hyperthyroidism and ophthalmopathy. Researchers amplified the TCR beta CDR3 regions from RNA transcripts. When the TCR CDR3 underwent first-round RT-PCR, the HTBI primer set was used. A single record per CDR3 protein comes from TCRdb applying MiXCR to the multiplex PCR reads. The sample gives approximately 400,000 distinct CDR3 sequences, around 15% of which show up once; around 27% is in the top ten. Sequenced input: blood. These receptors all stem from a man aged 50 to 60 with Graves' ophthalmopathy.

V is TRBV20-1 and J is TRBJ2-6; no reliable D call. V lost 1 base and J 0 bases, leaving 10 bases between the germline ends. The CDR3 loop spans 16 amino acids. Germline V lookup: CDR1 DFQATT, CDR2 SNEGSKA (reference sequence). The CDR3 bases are TGCAGTGCTAGAGCGGCTGTTAACTCTGGGGCCAACGTCCTGACTTTC. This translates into CSARAAVNSGANVLTF.

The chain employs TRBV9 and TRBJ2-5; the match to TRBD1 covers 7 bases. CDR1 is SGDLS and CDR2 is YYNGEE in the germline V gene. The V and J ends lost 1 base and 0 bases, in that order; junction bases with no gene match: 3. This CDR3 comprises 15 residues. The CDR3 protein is CASSVRTGHQETQYF. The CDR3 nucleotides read TGTGCCAGCAGCGTAAGGACAGGTCACCAAGAGACCCAGTACTTC.

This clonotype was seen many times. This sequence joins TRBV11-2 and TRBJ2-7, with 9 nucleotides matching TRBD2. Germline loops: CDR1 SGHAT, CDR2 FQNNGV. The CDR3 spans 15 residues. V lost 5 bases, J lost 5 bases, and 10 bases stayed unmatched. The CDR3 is CASSLMGLAANEQYF. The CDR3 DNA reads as TGTGCCAGCAGCCTCATGGGACTAGCAGCGAACGAGCAGTACTTC.

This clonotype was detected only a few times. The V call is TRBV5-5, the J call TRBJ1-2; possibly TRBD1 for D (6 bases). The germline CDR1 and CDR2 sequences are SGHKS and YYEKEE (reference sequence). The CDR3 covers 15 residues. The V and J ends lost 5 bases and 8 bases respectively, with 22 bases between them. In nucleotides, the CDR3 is TGTGCCAGCAGACCCCCCGGGGGAGGGGGTTGGGGCTACACCTTC. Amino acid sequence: CASRPPGGGGWGYTF. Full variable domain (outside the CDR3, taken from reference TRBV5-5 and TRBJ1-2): DAGVTQSPTHLIKTRGQQVTLRCSPISGHKSVSWYQQVLGQGPQFIFQYYEKEERGRGNFPDRFSARQFPNYSSELNVNALLLGDSALYLCASRPPGGGGWGYTFGSGTRLTVV.

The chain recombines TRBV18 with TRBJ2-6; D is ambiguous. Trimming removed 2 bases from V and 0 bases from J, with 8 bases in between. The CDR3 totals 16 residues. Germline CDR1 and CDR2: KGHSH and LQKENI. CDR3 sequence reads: CASSPAGPSGANVLTF. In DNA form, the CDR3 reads TGTGCCAGCTCACCAGCCGGCCCCTCTGGGGCCAACGTCCTGACTTTC.

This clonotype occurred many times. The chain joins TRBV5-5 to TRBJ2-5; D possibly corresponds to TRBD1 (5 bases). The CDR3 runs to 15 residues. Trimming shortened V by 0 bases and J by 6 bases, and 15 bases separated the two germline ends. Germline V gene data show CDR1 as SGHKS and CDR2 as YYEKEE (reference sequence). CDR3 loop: CASSLERGQRQTQYF. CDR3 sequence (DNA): TGTGCCAGCAGCTTGGAAAGGGGTCAAAGACAGACCCAGTACTTC.

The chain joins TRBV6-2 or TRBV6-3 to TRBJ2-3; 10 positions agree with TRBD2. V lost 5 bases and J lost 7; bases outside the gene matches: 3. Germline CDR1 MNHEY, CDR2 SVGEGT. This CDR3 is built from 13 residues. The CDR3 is CASSQGLANTQYF. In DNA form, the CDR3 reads TGTGCCAGCAGTCAGGGACTAGCGAATACGCAGTATTTT.

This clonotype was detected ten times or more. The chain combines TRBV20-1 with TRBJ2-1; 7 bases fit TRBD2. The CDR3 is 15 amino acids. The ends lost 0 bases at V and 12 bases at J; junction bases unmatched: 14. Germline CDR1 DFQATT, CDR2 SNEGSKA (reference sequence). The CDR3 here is CSAREILRESSGQFF. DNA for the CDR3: TGCAGTGCTAGAGAGATTTTGCGGGAGTCGTCGGGGCAGTTCTTC.